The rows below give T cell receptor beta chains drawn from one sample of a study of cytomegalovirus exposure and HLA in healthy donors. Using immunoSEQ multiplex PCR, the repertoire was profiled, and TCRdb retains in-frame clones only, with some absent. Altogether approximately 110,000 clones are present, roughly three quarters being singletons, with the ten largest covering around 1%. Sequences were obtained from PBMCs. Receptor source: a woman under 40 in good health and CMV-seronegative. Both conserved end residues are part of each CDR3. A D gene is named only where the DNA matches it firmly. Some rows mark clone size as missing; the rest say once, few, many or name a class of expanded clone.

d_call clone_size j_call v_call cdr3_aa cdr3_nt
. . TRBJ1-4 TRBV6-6 CASSRATNEKLFF TGTGCCAGCAGCCGGGCAACTAATGAAAAACTGTTTTTT
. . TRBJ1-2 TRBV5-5 CASSLDTGYTF TGTGCCAGCAGCTTGGATACAGGCTACACCTTC
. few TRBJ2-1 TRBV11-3 CASSARGSGSSYNEQFF TGTGCCAGCAGCGCTAGGGGTAGCGGCAGCTCCTACAATGAGCAGTTCTTC
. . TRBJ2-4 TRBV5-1 CASSLQAGLAKNIQYF TGCGCCAGCAGCTTGCAAGCAGGTCTGGCCAAAAACATTCAGTACTTC
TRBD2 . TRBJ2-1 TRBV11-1 CASSLLAGGIYEQFF TGTGCCAGCAGCCTGCTCGCGGGGGGGATCTATGAGCAGTTCTTC
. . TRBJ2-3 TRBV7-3 CASSLMGPARTDTQYF TGTGCCAGCAGCTTAATGGGGCCGGCCCGCACAGATACGCAGTATTTT
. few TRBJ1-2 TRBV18 CASSQTVVDGYTF TGTGCCAGCTCACAGACAGTGGTAGATGGCTACACCTTC
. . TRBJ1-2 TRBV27 CASSPTPHPVSGYTF TGTGCCAGCAGTCCCACTCCCCACCCCGTTAGTGGCTACACCTTC
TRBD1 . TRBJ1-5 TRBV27 CASSSGTGGYQPQHF TGTGCCAGCAGTTCCGGGACAGGGGGATATCAGCCCCAGCATTTT
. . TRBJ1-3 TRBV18 CASSPSSSGNTIYF TGTGCCAGCTCACCTTCGAGCTCTGGAAACACCATATATTTT
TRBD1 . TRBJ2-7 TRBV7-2 CASSLASAGTGGYEQYF TGTGCCAGCAGCTTAGCCTCGGCCGGGACAGGGGGCTACGAGCAGTACTTC
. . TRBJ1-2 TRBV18 CASSPGQGGYGYTF TGTGCCAGCTCACCGGGGCAGGGAGGCTATGGCTACACCTTC
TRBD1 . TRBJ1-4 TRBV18 CASSSTGGRHEKLFF TGTGCCAGCTCATCGACAGGGGGCCGGCATGAAAAACTGTTTTTT
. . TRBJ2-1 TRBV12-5 CASGLVIAGPGSNEQFF TGTGCTAGTGGTTTGGTAATCGCGGGACCAGGGTCCAATGAGCAGTTCTTC
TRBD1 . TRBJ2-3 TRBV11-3 CASSLRTGADTQYF TGTGCCAGCAGCTTAAGGACAGGGGCAGATACGCAGTATTTT
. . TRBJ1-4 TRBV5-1 CASSGGSMAENEKLFF TGCGCCAGCAGTGGAGGGTCCATGGCTGAGAATGAAAAACTGTTTTTT
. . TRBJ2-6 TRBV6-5 CASSPDGGSGVLTF TGTGCCAGCAGCCCCGATGGAGGGTCGGGCGTCCTGACTTTC
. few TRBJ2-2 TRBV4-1 CASSQVGQGRAGELFF TGCGCCAGCAGCCAAGTCGGTCAGGGGAGGGCCGGGGAGCTGTTTTTT
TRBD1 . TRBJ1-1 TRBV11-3 CASSLWTGSCSDTEAFF TGTGCCAGCAGCTTGTGGACAGGGTCATGTAGCGACACTGAAGCTTTCTTT
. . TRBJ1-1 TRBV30 CAWSVGTLNTEAFF TGTGCCTGGAGTGTAGGGACTCTGAACACTGAAGCTTTCTTT
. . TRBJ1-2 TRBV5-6 CASSPEWTRNYGYTF TGTGCCAGCAGCCCCGAGTGGACACGGAACTATGGCTACACCTTC
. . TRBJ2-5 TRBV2 CASGGGLGEQYF TGTGCCAGCGGGGGGGGGCTGGGAGAGCAGTACTTC
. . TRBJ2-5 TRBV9 CASSVATGFQETQYF TGTGCCAGCAGCGTAGCTACAGGATTTCAAGAGACCCAGTACTTC
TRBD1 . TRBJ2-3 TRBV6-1 CASQGQGTITDTQYF TGTGCCAGTCAGGGACAGGGGACGATAACAGATACGCAGTATTTT
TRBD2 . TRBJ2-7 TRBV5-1 CATRWTSEGYEQYF TGCGCCACACGATGGACTAGCGAGGGCTACGAGCAGTACTTC
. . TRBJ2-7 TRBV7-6 CASSFSEGYEQYF TGTGCCAGCAGCTTTTCGGAGGGATACGAGCAGTACTTC
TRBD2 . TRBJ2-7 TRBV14 CASSPRTSGSYEQYF TGTGCCAGCAGCCCTCGGACTAGCGGGTCCTACGAGCAGTACTTC
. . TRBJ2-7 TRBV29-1 CSVGVAESYEQYF TGCAGCGTTGGGGTAGCGGAGTCCTACGAGCAGTACTTC
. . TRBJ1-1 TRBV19 CASSTVETGLNTEAFF TGTGCCAGTAGTACAGTTGAGACAGGATTGAACACTGAAGCTTTCTTT
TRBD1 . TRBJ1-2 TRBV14 CASSQYRGQDYGYTF TGTGCCAGCAGCCAATATAGGGGACAGGACTATGGCTACACCTTC
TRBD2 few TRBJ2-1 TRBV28 CASSPTSGGSNEQFF TGTGCCAGCAGCCCAACTAGCGGGGGGTCCAATGAGCAGTTCTTC
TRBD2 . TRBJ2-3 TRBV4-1 CASSQGLILAGEQYF TGCGCCAGCAGCCAAGGTCTTATACTAGCGGGAGAGCAGTATTTT
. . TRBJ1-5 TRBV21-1 CASSAPRGQGRSNQPQHF TGTGCCAGCAGCGCCCCTCGGGGACAGGGAAGGAGCAATCAGCCCCAGCATTTT
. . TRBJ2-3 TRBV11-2 CASTPLPGGTTDTQYF TGTGCCAGCACCCCCCTGCCCGGCGGGACCACAGATACGCAGTATTTT
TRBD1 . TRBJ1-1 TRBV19 CASTPLDRETEAFF TGTGCCAGTACCCCCCTCGACAGGGAAACTGAAGCTTTCTTT
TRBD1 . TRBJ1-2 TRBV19 CASSPLDRGGYTF TGTGCCAGTAGTCCGTTGGACAGGGGTGGCTACACCTTC
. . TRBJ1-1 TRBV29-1 CSAQGWEGEAFF TGCAGCGCACAGGGCTGGGAAGGTGAAGCTTTCTTT
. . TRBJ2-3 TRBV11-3 CASSYGDTSTDTQYF TGTGCCAGCAGCTACGGGGATACTAGCACAGATACGCAGTATTTT
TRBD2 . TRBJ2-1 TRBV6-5 CASTRTSGRVNEQFF TGTGCCAGCACCAGGACTAGCGGGAGGGTCAATGAGCAGTTCTTC
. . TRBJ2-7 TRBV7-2 CASSLEGVHEQYF TGTGCCAGCAGCTTAGAAGGGGTCCACGAGCAGTACTTC
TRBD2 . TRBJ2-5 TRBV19 CASREAGKETQYF TGTGCCAGTCGGGAGGCAGGGAAAGAGACCCAGTACTTC
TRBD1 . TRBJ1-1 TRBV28 CASSPARAQGKTEAFF TGTGCCAGCAGTCCCGCCCGCGCACAGGGGAAGACTGAAGCTTTCTTT
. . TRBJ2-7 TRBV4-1 CASSSGEYEQYF TGCGCCAGCAGCTCAGGGGAATACGAGCAGTACTTC
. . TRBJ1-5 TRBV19 CASTRVLGNQPQHF TGTGCCAGTACCAGGGTGTTAGGCAATCAGCCCCAGCATTTT
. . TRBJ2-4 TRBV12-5 CASGLTAAKNIQYF TGTGCTAGTGGTTTGACAGCTGCCAAAAACATTCAGTACTTC
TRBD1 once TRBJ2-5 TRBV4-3 CASSQGTGNQETQYF TGCGCCAGCAGCCAGGGGACAGGGAACCAAGAGACCCAGTACTTC
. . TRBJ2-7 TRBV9 CASSLRGGPSYEQYF TGTGCCAGCAGTTTAAGAGGGGGACCCAGCTACGAGCAGTACTTC
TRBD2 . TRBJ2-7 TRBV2 CASSEAGGKGQYF TGTGCCAGCAGTGAGGCGGGGGGGAAAGGGCAGTACTTC
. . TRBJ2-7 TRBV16 CASSQSFTSEQYF TGTGCCAGCAGCCAATCTTTCACATCGGAGCAGTACTTC
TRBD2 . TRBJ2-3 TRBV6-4 CASSVAGGPDTQYF TGTGCCAGCAGTGTAGCGGGGGGGCCGGATACGCAGTATTTT
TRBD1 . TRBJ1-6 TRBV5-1 CASSLAGRGLYNSPLHF TGCGCCAGCAGCTTGGCGGGCAGGGGGCTCTATAATTCACCCCTCCACTTT
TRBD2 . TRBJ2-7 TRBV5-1 CASSAGGTSGDYEQYF TGCGCCAGCAGCGCCGGTGGGACTAGCGGGGACTACGAGCAGTACTTC
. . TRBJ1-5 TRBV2 CASSEGTYRGPQHF TGTGCCAGCAGTGAGGGTACATATCGGGGGCCCCAGCATTTT
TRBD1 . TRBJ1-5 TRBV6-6 CASSPIDQGASQPQHF TGTGCCAGCAGTCCTATCGACCAGGGGGCGAGTCAGCCCCAGCATTTT